Listed below are T cell receptor beta chains from one sample, sequenced in a study of T cell repertoires in cytomegalovirus infection. These receptors are not linked to any known antigen. TCRdb reanalysed the reads using MiXCR and keeps one entry per CDR3 protein. The data show approximately 34,000 distinct CDR3 sequences, about 52% seen once. Specimen: CD8+ T cells from cultured PBMCs, collected from culture after CMV antigen stimulation. These receptors all come from a human donor in good health (CMV status not recorded). Some clones in this sample may be carry-over from other donors' samples. Each CDR3 is given with its conserved first and last residue. The D gene is left open where the match is weak. Not every row has a clone size; where given, it reads once, few, many or a size class.

d_gene	v_gene	j_gene	abundance	CDR3aa	CDR3nt
-	TRBV7-9	TRBJ1-1	-	CASSPQGTGNTEAFF	TGTGCCAGCAGCCCCCAGGGAACAGGGAACACTGAAGCTTTCTTT
-	TRBV6-5	TRBJ1-6	once	CASSYSSGHNSPLHF	TGTGCCAGCAGTTACTCTTCAGGGCACAATTCACCCCTCCACTTT
TRBD2	TRBV10-2	TRBJ2-1	-	CASRGGGANEQFF	TGCGCCAGCAGAGGCGGGGGGGCTAATGAGCAGTTCTTC
-	TRBV6-1	TRBJ2-7	-	CASSGGSLSHEQYF	TGTGCCAGCAGTGGTGGCTCCCTATCTCACGAGCAGTACTTC
-	TRBV6-5	TRBJ1-5	-	CASKVSRLHRQPQHF	TGTGCCAGCAAGGTATCGCGGCTCCATAGGCAGCCCCAGCATTTT
TRBD2	TRBV7-9	TRBJ2-1	-	CASSLGASGGNEQFF	TGTGCCAGCAGCTTAGGAGCTAGCGGGGGTAATGAGCAGTTCTTC
-	TRBV7-8	TRBJ2-3	many	CASSLGPDTQYF	TGTGCCAGCAGCCTTGGTCCAGATACGCAGTATTTT
-	TRBV7-3	TRBJ2-7	-	CASSSKPGGISYEQYF	TGTGCCAGCAGCTCGAAACCAGGGGGGATTTCCTACGAGCAGTACTTC
TRBD1	TRBV20-1	TRBJ2-5	-	CSARAPTGLETQYF	TGCAGTGCTAGAGCCCCGACAGGGCTAGAGACCCAGTACTTC
TRBD1	TRBV20-1	TRBJ2-2	many	CSARVPLGDRANTGELFF	TGCAGTGCTAGAGTCCCACTCGGGGACAGGGCGAACACCGGGGAGCTGTTTTTT
-	TRBV30	TRBJ1-3	-	CAWSVQYSGNTIYF	TGTGCCTGGAGTGTACAGTACTCTGGAAACACCATATATTTT
-	TRBV7-9	TRBJ2-3	-	CASSFYRDYTDTQYF	TGTGCCAGCAGCTTTTACAGAGATTACACAGATACGCAGTATTTT
-	TRBV12-3/TRBV12-4	TRBJ2-2	few	CASTTRWTHTGELFF	TGTGCCAGCACCACCCGATGGACTCACACCGGGGAGCTGTTTTTT
TRBD1	TRBV10-3	TRBJ2-5	-	CAIRGQEETQYF	TGTGCCATCAGGGGACAGGAAGAGACCCAGTACTTC
-	TRBV30	TRBJ2-1	-	CAWSVWSAGEQFF	TGTGCCTGGAGTGTATGGTCGGCTGGGGAGCAGTTCTTC
-	TRBV25-1	TRBJ2-3	-	CASSEYIHSGGTDTQYF	TGTGCCAGCAGTGAATATATTCATAGCGGAGGCACAGATACGCAGTATTTT
-	TRBV13	TRBJ1-6	-	CASSLGTVNSPLHF	TGTGCCAGCAGCTTGGGAACCGTAAATTCACCCCTCCACTTT
-	TRBV11-2	TRBJ2-7	-	CASSYDRLHEQYF	TGTGCCAGCAGTTATGACAGGCTCCACGAGCAGTACTTC
-	TRBV28	TRBJ1-5	many	CASRQGWESNQPQHF	TGTGCCAGCAGGCAGGGTTGGGAGAGCAATCAGCCCCAGCATTTT